A selection of T cell receptor beta chains follows, all from one sample in a study of PD-1 blockade in classical Hodgkin lymphoma. Assay: immunoSEQ multiplex PCR; the TCRdb copy retains only in-frame clones and omits some. The profile covers 20,000 to 30,000 clones, with 60% to 85% appearing a single time and nearly 8% taken by the ten largest. The source material was peripheral blood mononuclear cells (PBMCs), sampled before the second cycle of nivolumab. The receptors derive from a human donor with classical Hodgkin lymphoma. Each CDR3 is given with its conserved first and last residue. The D gene is left open where the match is weak. Rows may omit the clone size; those that give it use once, few, many or a size class.

- | TRBJ2-1 | TRBV5-4 | TRBD2 | TGTGCCAGCAGCCTCGCTAGCGGGAGGGCCGAGAATGAGCAGTTCTTC | CASSLASGRAENEQFF
- | TRBJ2-3 | TRBV2 | - | TGTGCCAGTCTATTTCCCAGCGGCTCTAGCACAGATACGCAGTATTTT | CASLFPSGSSTDTQYF
- | TRBJ2-1 | TRBV5-1 | TRBD2 | TGCGCCAGCAGCTTGAAAGGACTAGCGAACTACAATGAGCAGTTCTTC | CASSLKGLANYNEQFF
- | TRBJ2-3 | TRBV9 | TRBD2 | TGTGCCAGCAGCGTGGGAGGGACAGATACGCAGTATTTT | CASSVGGTDTQYF
- | TRBJ2-2 | TRBV2 | - | TGTGCCAGCAGTTACGACGGGGAGCTGTTTTTT | CASSYDGELFF
once | TRBJ2-1 | TRBV2 | - | TGTGCCAGCGGGGGCAATGAGCAGTTCTTC | CASGGNEQFF
- | TRBJ2-1 | TRBV30 | TRBD2 | TGTGCCTGGAGGCTTCCACTAGCGGGGTTATACAATGAGCAGTTCTTC | CAWRLPLAGLYNEQFF
- | TRBJ2-3 | TRBV28 | - | TGTGCCAGCAGCTCTCCAGGGGGGCGCCCGAGCACAGATACGCAGTATTTT | CASSSPGGRPSTDTQYF
- | TRBJ1-4 | TRBV10-3 | - | TGTGCCATCAGTGAGTCTCTCGCGGGTGAAAAACTGTTTTTT | CAISESLAGEKLFF
once | TRBJ2-5 | TRBV5-1 | - | TGCGCCAGCAGCATCTTCTCTTCGGAGACCCAGTACTTC | CASSIFSSETQYF
- | TRBJ2-6 | TRBV18 | - | TGTGCCAGCTCACCACTGGGGAGTGGGGCCAACGTCCTGACTTTC | CASSPLGSGANVLTF
- | TRBJ1-5 | TRBV5-8 | TRBD1 | TGTGCCAGCAGCTGGACAGGTAAACCCCAGCATTTT | CASSWTGKPQHF
few | TRBJ2-1 | TRBV28 | - | TGTGCCAGCAGTTTAAGCCCTAGCGCCCAGGCCTACAATGAGCAGTTCTTC | CASSLSPSAQAYNEQFF
- | TRBJ2-2 | TRBV10-2 | - | TGCGCCAGCACGAGGACTTACACCGGGGAGCTGTTTTTT | CASTRTYTGELFF
- | TRBJ2-2 | TRBV5-1 | TRBD1 | TGCGCCAGCAAGAAACAGGGGGCGACCACCGGGGAGCTGTTTTTT | CASKKQGATTGELFF
- | TRBJ1-1 | TRBV5-1 | TRBD1 | TGCGCCAGCAGCTTGTCAGGGGGGAACACTGAAGCTTTCTTT | CASSLSGGNTEAFF
- | TRBJ2-1 | TRBV7-9 | TRBD2 | TGTGCCAGCAGCTCCGGGACTAGCGGGAGGGATGAGCAGTTCTTC | CASSSGTSGRDEQFF
few | TRBJ2-6 | TRBV5-6 | TRBD1 | TGTGCCAGCAGCGGTAAACCTGGGACAGGAATCCCTGGGGCCAACGTCCTGACTTTC | CASSGKPGTGIPGANVLTF
- | TRBJ2-3 | TRBV2 | TRBD2 | TGTGCCAGCAGTCCAGCGGGAACTGGCACAGATACGCAGTATTTT | CASSPAGTGTDTQYF
few | TRBJ2-3 | TRBV29-1 | - | TGCAGCGTTAAGAGAGGGACAGATACGCAGTATTTT | CSVKRGTDTQYF
- | TRBJ1-3 | TRBV6-1 | TRBD1 | TGTGCCAGCAGGAGGACAGGGACTTCCGGAAACACCATATATTTT | CASRRTGTSGNTIYF
- | TRBJ2-7 | TRBV6-5 | TRBD1 | TGTGCCAGCATTTCGACAGGGGGCTCCTACGAGCAGTACTTC | CASISTGGSYEQYF
- | TRBJ1-4 | TRBV15 | - | TGTGCCACCAGCAGAGGTCTAGGGGAAAAACTGTTTTTT | CATSRGLGEKLFF
- | TRBJ2-5 | TRBV6-1 | TRBD2 | TGTGCCAGCAGTGAAACCGCGGGAGCACAAGAGACCCAGTACTTC | CASSETAGAQETQYF
- | TRBJ2-5 | TRBV15 | - | TGTGCCACCAGCAGAGATCTGCGGGCAGGGGAGACCCAGTACTTC | CATSRDLRAGETQYF
- | TRBJ2-7 | TRBV7-6 | TRBD2 | TGTGCCAGCAGCTCGGGACTAGCGGGTTCCTACGAGCAGTACTTC | CASSSGLAGSYEQYF
- | TRBJ1-2 | TRBV6-5 | - | TGTGCCAGCACCCTGGGAGGGGGTAACTATGGCTACACCTTC | CASTLGGGNYGYTF
- | TRBJ1-5 | TRBV6-5 | - | TGTGCCAGCAGTTTACTCGGGGGAGGGGATCAGCCCCAGCATTTT | CASSLLGGGDQPQHF
few | TRBJ2-1 | TRBV7-7 | - | TGTGCTAGCAGCTTAGAAGTTGGGGATAATGAGCAGTTCTTC | CASSLEVGDNEQFF
- | TRBJ2-1 | TRBV13 | - | TGTGCCAGCAGCTCCTCTTGGCTTTTAGAGAATGAGCAGTTCTTC | CASSSSWLLENEQFF
- | TRBJ1-4 | TRBV28 | - | TGTGCCACCGCCACAGATGATGAAAAACTGTTTTTT | CATATDDEKLFF
once | TRBJ2-1 | TRBV6-1 | - | TGTGCCAGCAGTGGAGACCCTCCCGGGGATGAGCAGTTCTTC | CASSGDPPGDEQFF
- | TRBJ1-4 | TRBV7-9 | - | TGTGCCAGCAGCTTCACATCCCAGGGAAAACTGTTTTTT | CASSFTSQGKLFF
- | TRBJ2-7 | TRBV5-6 | - | TGTGCCAGCAGCTTGGCCGTGGGCGGCGGATACGAGCAGTACTTC | CASSLAVGGGYEQYF
- | TRBJ2-3 | TRBV5-4 | - | TGTGCCAGCAGCGGGTGGGGCACGGGCACAGATACGCAGTATTTT | CASSGWGTGTDTQYF
- | TRBJ2-4 | TRBV7-8 | - | TGTGCCAGCAGCTTCGTCCACCCTGGGGACATTCAGTACTTC | CASSFVHPGDIQYF
- | TRBJ2-7 | TRBV15 | TRBD1 | TGTGCCACCAGCGACCGTCCGGGGACAGGGCAGTACTTC | CATSDRPGTGQYF
- | TRBJ2-1 | TRBV27 | TRBD2 | TGTGCCAGCCGATCCCCTAGCGGGAGTCCCAATGAGCAGTTCTTC | CASRSPSGSPNEQFF
- | TRBJ1-5 | TRBV20-1 | - | TGCAGTGCTAGGGGGCCAGGGCCCCAGCATTTT | CSARGPGPQHF
- | TRBJ1-2 | TRBV6-5 | - | TGTGCCAGCAGTTACGGGCAGGGGTTAGCTAACTATGGCTACACCTTC | CASSYGQGLANYGYTF
- | TRBJ2-1 | TRBV19 | - | TGTGCCAGTAGTCGTGGTGTGGCCAGTCTCATCGATGAGCAGTTCTTC | CASSRGVASLIDEQFF